This T cell receptor beta chain derives from a study of CD8+CD57+ T cells in acquired aplastic anemia. For the study at large: DNA from sorted CD4+ and CD8+ cells averaged around 3.2 ug. Study results and caveats: Approximately 28 CD8+ CDR3 sequences were shared between patients and controls. A significant difference in CD8+ Simpson's diversity between patients and controls was not found.

CD8+CD57+ cell expansion, shown by flow cytometry, had occurred in the patients selected for sequencing. Worth noting for this clonotype: Its antigen is as yet unknown.

CDR3 and TCR beta VDJ profiling relied on a genomic DNA template. MiXCR, applied by TCRdb to the reads, yields one record per CDR3 protein. The table records approximately 130,000 distinct CDR3 sequences, approximately 50% of them present only once. The sample comprised sorted CD4+, CD8+, or CD8+CD57+ T cells (not recorded which) from PBMCs. The sequence was collected from a human donor with aplastic anemia.

CDR3 amino acids: CAAGGARSGANVLTF. The CDR3 region has the DNA TGTGCCGCAGGGGGCGCCCGCTCTGGGGCCAACGTCCTGACTTTC. The V gene is TRBV19, the J gene TRBJ2-6, with 8 bases fitting TRBD1. Germline V CDR1 and CDR2: LNHDA, SQIVND (reference sequence). After removal of 11 bases from V and 0 bases from J, the junction contained 6 bases not matched to a gene. The CDR3 runs to 15 residues.